The 32 T cell receptor beta chains below were found in one sample sequenced in a study of blood T cells in healthy people across ages. For the second PCR, which ran for roughly 7 to 11 cycles, a sample-barcoded 5' primer and a J-beta primer mix were used. TCRdb independently ran MiXCR on the 5' RACE reads; one entry per CDR3 protein. The sample carries some 700,000 distinct CDR3 sequences, about 42% recorded once. Sequencing was carried out using blood. The origin of the receptors is a woman between 55 and 75 years old in good health.

The CDR3 sequence: CASIKGGLHNEQFF. As DNA, the CDR3 is TGTGCCAGCATCAAAGGTGGGCTCCACAATGAGCAGTTCTTC. The chain joins TRBV27 to TRBJ2-1; D is uncertain. V was pared by 7 bases and J by 5 bases, with 15 bases between. Germline CDR1 MNHEY, CDR2 SMNVEV (reference sequence). The CDR3 consists of 14 residues.

Concerning this clonotype itself: The junction differs from germline at one of its ends, possibly a read error. The rearrangement links TRBV20-1 to TRBJ2-5, with TRBD2 as a possible D gene (5 bases). Germline values: CDR1 DFQATT, CDR2 SNEGSKA (reference sequence). The CDR3 spans 12 residues. The CDR3 is CSARGAGYEQHF. DNA of the CDR3: TGCAGTGCTAGGGGAGCCGGGTACGAGCAGCACTTC.

There are many counts of this clonotype. The chain has TRBV7-9 and TRBJ1-1; 8 nucleotides align to TRBD1. Unmatched junction bases numbered 3, after V lost 4 bases and J lost 2 bases. The germline V gene has CDR1 SEHNR and CDR2 FQNEAQ (reference sequence). This CDR3 is 14 amino acids long. Here the CDR3 reads CASSWTGLNTEAFF. The CDR3 region has the DNA TGTGCCAGCAGCTGGACAGGGCTTAACACTGAAGCTTTCTTT.

This clonotype was recorded a few times. The genes are TRBV10-3 and TRBJ2-1; TRBD2 matches at 14 bases. The ends lost 2 bases at V and 8 bases at J; junction bases unmatched: 2. CDR3 size: 15 residues. Per the germline V gene, CDR1 is ENHRY and CDR2 is SYGVKD. CDR3 DNA sequence: TGTGCCATCAGTGAGCCGACTAGCGGGGGGGATGAGCAGTTCTTC. Its protein is CAISEPTSGGDEQFF.

This sequence joins TRBV18 and TRBJ2-3; D is ambiguous. This CDR3 has 15 residues. Germline CDR1 reads KGHSH; CDR2 reads LQKENI. With 2 bases removed from V and 0 bases from J, the gap between germline ends came to 9 bases. CDR3 nucleotide sequence: TGTGCCAGCTCACCATACAGCCTTAGCACAGATACGCAGTATTTT. Translation gives CASSPYSLSTDTQYF. Filled out from reference TRBV18 and TRBJ2-3, the complete variable domain reads NAGVMQNPRHLVRRRGQEARLRCSPMKGHSHVYWYRQLPEEGLKFMVYLQKENIIDESGMPKERFSAEFPKEGPSILRIQQVVRGDSAAYFCASSPYSLSTDTQYFGPGTRLTVL.

This chain uses TRBV18 with TRBJ1-1; D gene ambiguous. The CDR3 loop spans 15 amino acids. V was trimmed by 2 bases and J by 0 bases, leaving 10 bases between them. Germline CDR1 is KGHSH and CDR2 is LQKENI. The CDR3 DNA sequence: TGTGCCAGCTCACCAGATGCTGCAATGAACACTGAAGCTTTCTTT. It codes for CASSPDAAMNTEAFF.

The gene calls are TRBV20-1 and TRBJ2-3; D is ambiguous. CDR1 DFQATT and CDR2 SNEGSKA come from the germline V gene (reference sequence). The CDR3 runs to 13 residues. The CDR3 spells CSPRCPSTDTQYF. For the CDR3, the DNA is TGCAGCCCTCGGTGTCCTAGCACAGATACGCAGTATTTT.

This clonotype came up a few times. The chain uses TRBV7-2 and TRBJ2-3; D possibly corresponds to TRBD2 (6 bases). Looked up from germline, CDR1 is SGHTA and CDR2 is FQGNSA. The CDR3 has 12 residues. Trimming pared 8 bases from V and 2 bases from J, leaving 8 bases between. The CDR3 loop reads CASAGFTDTQYF. CDR3 nucleotides: TGTGCCAGCGCGGGGTTCACAGATACGCAGTATTTT.

This chain links TRBV10-3 with TRBJ2-7, with 11 bases that match TRBD2. The CDR3 totals 15 residues. V lost 7 bases, J lost 0 bases, and 5 bases stayed unmatched. Germline V CDR1 and CDR2: ENHRY, SYGVKD. The CDR3 DNA reads TGTGCCATCAAGGAACTAGCGGGGGACTCCTACGAGCAGTACTTC. It translates to CAIKELAGDSYEQYF.

A few counts support this clonotype. The V call is TRBV7-3, the J call TRBJ2-3; D is tentatively TRBD1 or TRBD2 (5 bases each). Germline-derived CDR1 and CDR2 are SGHTA and FQGTGA. Trimming took 2 bases from V and 2 from J, leaving 11 bases between them. CDR3 length: 15 residues. The CDR3 loop is CASSLSLGVTDTQYF. The CDR3 nucleotides are TGTGCCAGCAGCTTATCCTTGGGGGTCACAGATACGCAGTATTTT.

This clonotype was seen a few times. The gene calls are TRBV24-1 and TRBJ2-1; D possibly matches TRBD1 or TRBD2 (5 bases each). The V gene lost 7 bases and the J gene lost 4 bases, with 13 bases spanning the gap. CDR3 size: 14 residues. Germline V CDR1 and CDR2: KGHDR, SFDVKD. The CDR3 DNA is TGTGCCACCAGCCGAGGGGCGGAGTACAATGAGCAGTTCTTC. This translates into CATSRGAEYNEQFF.

The gene calls are TRBV28 and TRBJ1-5; TRBD1 is a possible D gene (6 bases). The CDR3 extends over 14 amino acids. The germline V and J ends were trimmed by 2 bases and 6 bases, with 11 bases remaining between them. Germline assignment: CDR1 MDHEN and CDR2 SYDVKM. In nucleotides, the CDR3 is TGTGCCAGCAGTTTAGGTGGGACAATTCAGCCCCAGCATTTT. Protein: CASSLGGTIQPQHF.

The chain couples TRBV11-2 to TRBJ2-7, with 7 bases identical to TRBD1. The CDR3 is made up of 14 amino acids. V lost 4 bases, J lost 10 bases, and 13 bases stayed unmatched. Germline V lookup: CDR1 SGHAT, CDR2 FQNNGV. The CDR3 reads CASSSPDRERIQYF. In DNA form, the CDR3 reads TGTGCCAGCAGCTCACCAGACAGGGAGAGGATTCAGTACTTC.

This clonotype was seen more than once but under ten times. V usage is TRBV11-2 and J usage is TRBJ2-1; D gene unclear. Trimming stripped 4 bases from V and 4 bases from J, with 17 bases between. CDR3 size: 16 residues. Germline V gene data show CDR1 as SGHAT and CDR2 as FQNNGV. CDR3 amino acids: CASSSRAAAQYNEQFF. For the CDR3, the DNA is TGTGCCAGCAGCTCCCGCGCCGCAGCCCAGTACAATGAGCAGTTCTTC.

This clonotype occurred many times. This sequence joins TRBV5-1 and TRBJ1-2, with unresolved D. Trimming removed 0 bases at V and 4 bases at J, with 7 bases between. The CDR3 has 13 amino acids. Germline loops: CDR1 SGHRS, CDR2 YFSETQ. For the CDR3, the DNA is TGCGCCAGCAGCTTGGACGGGGTCTATGGCTACACCTTC. This translates into CASSLDGVYGYTF. Together with reference TRBV5-1 and TRBJ1-2, the CDR3 gives the full variable domain: KAGVTQTPRYLIKTRGQQVTLSCSPISGHRSVSWYQQTPGQGLQFLFEYFSETQRNKGNFPGRFSGRQFSNSRSEMNVSTLELGDSALYLCASSLDGVYGYTFGSGTRLTVV.

This clonotype showed up just a few times. The chain employs TRBV7-9 and TRBJ2-1; 13 bases line up with TRBD2. This CDR3 is built from 16 residues. Trimming took 5 bases from V and 6 from J; bases not matched to a gene: 7. Per germline, CDR1 SEHNR and CDR2 FQNEAQ (reference sequence). The CDR3 sequence: CASSLGLAGVSNEQFF. The CDR3 DNA sequence: TGTGCCAGCAGCCTCGGACTAGCGGGAGTTAGCAATGAGCAGTTCTTC.

The chain has TRBV11-3 and TRBJ2-2; no reliable D call. Trimming removed 5 bases from V and 3 bases from J, with 10 bases in between. The CDR3 runs to 14 residues. Looked up from germline, CDR1 is SGHNT and CDR2 is YENEEA. CDR3 sequence: CASSPSRDTGELFF. The CDR3 region has the DNA TGTGCCAGCAGCCCCTCGAGAGACACCGGGGAGCTGTTTTTT. The full variable domain, completed using reference TRBV11-3 and TRBJ2-2, is EAGVVQSPRYKIIEKKQPVAFWCNPISGHNTLYWYLQNLGQGPELLIRYENEEAVDDSQLPKDRFSAERLKGVDSTLKIQPAELGDSAVYLCASSPSRDTGELFFGEGSRLTVL.

The chain uses TRBV7-9 and TRBJ2-5, with 7 bases fitting TRBD2. With 5 bases clipped from V and 11 bases from J, the junction kept 14 bases outside the gene matches. Germline CDR1 SEHNR, CDR2 FQNEAQ (reference sequence). This CDR3 is 14 amino acids long. The CDR3 nucleotides read TGTGCCAGCAGCACCACACGGGGGGTCGATGAGCAGTACTTC. Translating gives CASSTTRGVDEQYF.

This clonotype was counted only a few times. This rearrangement joins TRBV29-1 to TRBJ1-6, with no clear D. There are 13 residues in the CDR3. CDR1 SQVTM and CDR2 ANQGSEA come from the germline V gene. The V end was cut by 4 bases, the J end by 7 bases, with 11 bases between. The CDR3 DNA is TGCAGCGTTGGGTCGCCGCCCAATTCACCCCTCCACTTT. Its protein is CSVGSPPNSPLHF.

The gene calls are TRBV4-1 and TRBJ2-7; 11 bases align to TRBD2. CDR3 length equals 16 residues. Germline CDR1 MGHRA, CDR2 YSYEKL. V lost 2 bases, J lost 4 bases, and 7 bases stayed unmatched. CDR3 in amino acids: CASSQLIAGGLYEQYF. The CDR3 DNA sequence: TGCGCCAGCAGCCAACTAATAGCGGGGGGGCTATACGAGCAGTACTTC.

The chain carries TRBV7-3 and TRBJ2-3, with D possibly being TRBD2 (6 bases). CDR1 and CDR2 (germline): SGHTA, FQGTGA. The CDR3 runs 15 residues. The ends were cut back, 5 bases at V and 1 base at J, with 13 bases in the middle. This CDR3 reads CASSTRTTGTDTQYF. As DNA, the CDR3 is TGTGCCAGCAGCACCCGGACTACCGGCACAGATACGCAGTATTTT.

The gene calls are TRBV12-3 or TRBV12-4 and TRBJ2-7, with TRBD2 matching 9 bases. The CDR3 runs to 15 residues. The ends lost 4 bases at V and 7 bases at J; junction bases unmatched: 11. The CDR3 reads CASSYIVAGAREQYF. For the CDR3, the DNA is TGTGCCAGCAGTTACATCGTAGCGGGAGCGAGGGAGCAGTACTTC.

This clonotype has just a few counts. The genes are TRBV7-9 and TRBJ2-7; 12 bases agree with TRBD2. V was pared by 6 bases and J by 5 bases, with 8 bases of the junction left unmatched. The CDR3 runs to 15 residues. Germline-derived CDR1 and CDR2 are SEHNR and FQNEAQ (reference sequence). CDR3 residues: CASRITSGGIHEQYF. In DNA form, the CDR3 reads TGTGCCAGCAGGATCACTAGCGGGGGGATACACGAGCAGTACTTC.

This clonotype was counted a few times. The chain couples TRBV10-3 to TRBJ1-4; D remains unclear. The CDR3 contains 13 residues. V gave up 6 bases and J gave up 3 bases, with 8 bases separating them. Germline V gene sequence: CDR1 ENHRY, CDR2 SYGVKD. The CDR3 sequence: CAIRPEPNEKLFF. The CDR3 nucleotides read TGTGCCATCAGGCCAGAACCTAATGAAAAACTGTTTTTT.

The chain uses TRBV3-1 and TRBJ2-7; D might be TRBD1 or TRBD2, each matching 5 bases. CDR3 length equals 16 residues. The germline gives CDR1 LGHDT, CDR2 YNNKEL (reference sequence). V shed 4 bases and J shed 0 bases, with 16 bases lying between them. CDR3 sequence: CASSPGWDLSSYEQYF. CDR3 nucleotides: TGTGCCAGCAGCCCTGGATGGGACCTAAGCTCCTACGAGCAGTACTTC.

This chain joins TRBV6-4 and TRBJ2-3; D is uncertain. The V gene's germline CDR1 is MRHNA and CDR2 SNTAGT. The CDR3 length is 14 residues. Deletions cut 4 bases from V and 0 bases from J, with 8 bases between. The DNA of the CDR3 is TGTGCCAGCAGTGCCGAAGCTAGCACAGATACGCAGTATTTT. As protein: CASSAEASTDTQYF.

This clonotype was observed a few times. This chain uses TRBV4-2 with TRBJ1-5; TRBD1 is a possible D gene (6 bases). The CDR3 totals 15 residues. V was shortened by 0 bases and J by 9 bases, with 15 bases between the two germline ends. Germline values: CDR1 LGHNA, CDR2 YNFKEQ. The CDR3 reads CASSQDWDKSGPQHF. The CDR3 DNA reads as TGTGCCAGCAGCCAAGATTGGGACAAAAGCGGGCCCCAGCATTTT.

With regard to this clonotype: The junction does not match germline at one end; this may be a read error. J is TRBJ1-5 and V is TRBV10-3, with D maybe TRBD1 (6 bases). Germline loops: CDR1 ENHRY, CDR2 SYGVKD. The CDR3 is 14 residues long. CDR3 nucleotide sequence: TGTGTCATCAGTGCCGGGACAACAGCTCAGCCCCAGCATTTT. It translates to CVISAGTTAQPQHF.

The rearrangement uses TRBV4-2 and TRBJ2-3; tentatively, D is TRBD1 or TRBD2 (5 bases each). Germline V gene sequence: CDR1 LGHNA, CDR2 YNFKEQ. The CDR3 contains 16 residues. The V and J ends lost 7 bases and 4 bases respectively, with 21 bases between them. CDR3: CASTEEAVRGPDTQYF. CDR3 in DNA: TGTGCCAGCACCGAAGAGGCGGTACGGGGCCCAGATACGCAGTATTTT.

The rearrangement joins TRBV5-1 to TRBJ2-7, with D possibly TRBD1 on 6 matching bases. V lost 0 bases, J lost 3 bases, and 13 bases lay in between. From germline, CDR1 is SGHRS and CDR2 YFSETQ. CDR3 size: 15 residues. CDR3 coding DNA: TGCGCCAGCAGCTTGGACAGGGAGACCCTCTACGAGCAGTACTTC. It codes for CASSLDRETLYEQYF.

In its sample, this clonotype was seen a few times. The chain carries TRBV9 and TRBJ2-3, with 14 bases identical to TRBD2. V lost 0 bases to trimming and J lost 5 bases; unmatched junction nucleotides: 2. The CDR3 covers 16 residues. Per the germline V gene, CDR1 is SGDLS and CDR2 is YYNGEE. This CDR3 reads CASSVGTSGGLDTQYF. CDR3 sequence (DNA): TGTGCCAGCAGCGTAGGGACTAGCGGGGGGTTAGATACGCAGTATTTT.

The chain carries TRBV5-6 and TRBJ1-4, with a weak D call TRBD1 (6 bases). V lost 3 bases and J 5 bases, leaving 17 bases between the germline ends. From germline, CDR1 is SGHDT and CDR2 YYEEEE. The CDR3 is 16 residues long. CDR3 residues: CASSSLWRGANEKLFF. The CDR3 region has the DNA TGTGCCAGCAGCTCCCTTTGGCGGGGGGCAAATGAAAAACTGTTTTTT.